This TCR beta chain was captured in a study of OX40 agonist ivuxolimab in advanced cancers. The method was immunoSEQ multiplex PCR; TCRdb's version includes in-frame clones alone and lacks a portion of them. This sample has around 84,000 clones, with roughly 87% found just once. With baseline, cycle 4 day 1, and cycle 7 day 1 as timepoints, blood was sampled. With respect to this clone: What it binds is unknown.

Study results and caveats: Among T cells, CD8+ cells averaged more expanded clones than CD4+ cells. CD4+ and CD8+ blood T cells expanded clonally by week 6 at 0.1 to 3.0 mg/kg. Low levels of normalized T-cell clonal expansion also appeared in some nonresponders.

The sequencing used CD4+ or CD8+ T cells sorted from blood, collected in a trial of the OX40 agonist ivuxolimab. The clonotype was recovered from an adult with an advanced solid tumor such as melanoma, head and neck, liver or kidney cancer.

Here the CDR3 DNA reads TGCGCCAGCAGCCTCCGGACAGGGATGAACACTGAAGCTTTCTTT. It encodes CASSLRTGMNTEAFF. The rearrangement links TRBV5-1 to TRBJ1-1; 8 nucleotides match TRBD1. V lost 4 bases and J lost 0; bases outside the gene matches: 5. The CDR3 has 15 residues. Germline V gives CDR1 SGHRS, CDR2 YFSETQ.